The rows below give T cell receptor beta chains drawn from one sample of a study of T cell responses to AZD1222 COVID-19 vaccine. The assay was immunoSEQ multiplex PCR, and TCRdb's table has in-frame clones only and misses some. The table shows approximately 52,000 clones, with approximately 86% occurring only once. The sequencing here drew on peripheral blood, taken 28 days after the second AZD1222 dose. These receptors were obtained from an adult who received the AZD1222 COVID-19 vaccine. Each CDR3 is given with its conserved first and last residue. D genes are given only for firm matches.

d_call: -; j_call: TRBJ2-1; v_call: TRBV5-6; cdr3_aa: CASSLVGIASHEQFF; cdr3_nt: TGTGCCAGCAGCTTGGTCGGAATAGCTAGTCATGAGCAGTTCTTC
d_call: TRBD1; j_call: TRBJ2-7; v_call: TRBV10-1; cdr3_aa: CASSGPGQPYEQYF; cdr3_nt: TGCGCCAGCAGTGGCCCGGGACAGCCCTACGAGCAGTACTTC
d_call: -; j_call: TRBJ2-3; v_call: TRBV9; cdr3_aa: CASSVDGLDTQYF; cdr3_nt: TGTGCCAGCAGCGTAGATGGGTTAGATACGCAGTATTTT
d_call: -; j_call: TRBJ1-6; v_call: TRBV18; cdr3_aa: CASSRLQGHNSPLHF; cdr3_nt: TGTGCCAGCTCACGTCTCCAGGGTCATAATTCACCCCTCCACTTT
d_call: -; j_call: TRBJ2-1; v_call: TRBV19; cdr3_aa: CASSISAAGSYNEQFF; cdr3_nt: TGTGCCAGTAGTATTTCCGCGGCAGGCTCCTACAATGAGCAGTTCTTC
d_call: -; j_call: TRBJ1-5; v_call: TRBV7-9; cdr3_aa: CASSPGGGGNQPQHF; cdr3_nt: TGTGCCAGCAGCCCCGGGGGGGGCGGCAATCAGCCCCAGCATTTT
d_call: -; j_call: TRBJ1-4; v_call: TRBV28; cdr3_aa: CASSLRGTGEKLFF; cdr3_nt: TGTGCCAGCAGTTTACGGGGAACGGGTGAAAAACTGTTTTTT
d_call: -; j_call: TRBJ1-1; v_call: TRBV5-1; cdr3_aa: CASSLQGWDTEAFF; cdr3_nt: TGCGCCAGCAGCTTACAGGGTTGGGACACTGAAGCTTTCTTT
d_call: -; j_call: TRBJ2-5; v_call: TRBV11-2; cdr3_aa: CASSRASRGPEETQYF; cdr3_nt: TGTGCCAGCAGCCGGGCCTCGAGAGGGCCGGAGGAGACCCAGTACTTC
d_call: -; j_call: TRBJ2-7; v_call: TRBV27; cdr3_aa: CASSGGPREQYF; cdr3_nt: TGTGCCAGCAGTGGGGGGCCGAGGGAGCAGTACTTC
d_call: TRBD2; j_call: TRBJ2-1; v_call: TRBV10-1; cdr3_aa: CASSESGLAGLNEQFF; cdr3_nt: TGCGCCAGCAGTGAGTCGGGACTAGCGGGACTTAATGAGCAGTTCTTC